This T cell receptor beta chain was recovered during a study of a mutant IDH1 vaccine in newly diagnosed glioma. Time point specified: week 47, end of study. Doses consisted of 300 ug of mutant IDH1 20-mer peptide each, paired with topical imiquimod. A remark on this clone: Its antigen remains unidentified.

The length of the CDR3 is 16 residues. CDR1 and CDR2 (germline): LNHDA, SQIVND (reference sequence). V dropped 4 bases and J dropped 7; count of bases not matched to a gene: 9. Data came from immunoSEQ multiplex PCR; TCRdb stores just in-frame clones and leaves some out. The table lists fewer than 40,000 clones, around 82% of them singletons. Sequences were derived from PBMCs, sampled from a glioma patient whose treatment included an IDH1 peptide vaccine. The sequence was obtained from a young man with glioma. The chain is built from TRBV19 and TRBJ2-2, with 10 bases identical to TRBD2. CDR3 loop: CASSTLSGGAVGELFF. The CDR3 DNA sequence: TGTGCCAGTAGTACTCTAAGCGGGGGGGCCGTCGGGGAGCTGTTTTTT.